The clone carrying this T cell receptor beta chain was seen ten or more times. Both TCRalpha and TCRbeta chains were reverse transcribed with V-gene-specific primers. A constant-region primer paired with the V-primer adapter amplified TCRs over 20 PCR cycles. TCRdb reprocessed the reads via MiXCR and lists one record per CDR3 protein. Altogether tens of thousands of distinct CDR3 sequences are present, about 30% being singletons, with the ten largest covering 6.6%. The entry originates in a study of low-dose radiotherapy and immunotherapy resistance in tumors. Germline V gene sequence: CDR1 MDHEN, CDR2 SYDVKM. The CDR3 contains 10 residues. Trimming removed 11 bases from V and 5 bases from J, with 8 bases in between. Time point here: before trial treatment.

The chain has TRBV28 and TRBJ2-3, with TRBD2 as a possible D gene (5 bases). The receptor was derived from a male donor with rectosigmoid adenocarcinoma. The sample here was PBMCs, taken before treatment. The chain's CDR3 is CAAGRDTQYF. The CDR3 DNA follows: TGTGCCGCGGGTAGAGATACGCAGTATTTT.